This note documents a single T cell receptor beta chain sequence. Other DNA sequences within the sample encode an identical CDR3. The CDR3 has 13 residues. CDR1 is MNHEY, CDR2 SMNVEV, per germline (reference sequence). The V gene end was trimmed by 2 bases and the J gene end by 2 bases; junction bases not matched to a gene: 0. This sample is drawn from a study of OX40 agonist ivuxolimab in advanced cancers. As for the study in general: Ivuxolimab, an antibody acting as an agonist of OX40 (CD134), was used to treat patients. Earlier treatment with anti-PD-1, anti-PD-L1 or anti-CTLA-4 was permitted, and about 40% had received some. Three patients responded partially, comprising one with hepatocellular carcinoma and two with cutaneous melanoma.

Sequencing was performed with immunoSEQ multiplex PCR; in TCRdb, only in-frame clones are kept and a portion is missing. This table holds some 45,000 clones, approximately 91% found once. Excluded were patients having autoimmune disease history or systemic immunosuppression. The clonotype originates from an adult with an advanced solid tumor such as melanoma, head and neck, liver or kidney cancer. J is TRBJ2-7 and V is TRBV27; TRBD2 matches 7 bases. The input for sequencing was CD4+ or CD8+ T cells sorted from blood, taken in a trial of the OX40 agonist ivuxolimab. The CDR3 region has the DNA TGTGCCAGCAGTTTAGCGGGGGCCTACGAGCAGTACTTC. Protein: CASSLAGAYEQYF.